This TCR beta chain was retrieved from a study of OX40 agonist ivuxolimab in advanced cancers. The CDR3 is 18 residues long. CDR1 and CDR2 (germline): LNHDA, SQIVND (reference sequence). Trimming cost V 6 bases and J 0 bases; bases outside gene matches: 11. Findings and caveats of the study: On average, a greater number of expanded clones characterised CD8+ T cells relative to CD4+. Antigen targets of the expanded peripheral T cells went undetermined.

Patients were ruled out by autoimmune disease history or systemic immunosuppression. Researchers took blood at baseline, on cycle 4 day 1, and on cycle 7 day 1. Here immunoSEQ multiplex PCR was the method, and the copy in TCRdb shows in-frame clones only, minus some. The sample has about 68,000 clones; 65% to 90% are singletons. Comment on this clone: Its antigen is unidentified.

This TCR was recovered from an adult with an advanced solid tumor such as melanoma, head and neck, liver or kidney cancer. This sample comprised CD4+ or CD8+ T cells sorted from blood, obtained in a trial of the OX40 agonist ivuxolimab. The V and J genes are TRBV19 and TRBJ2-6, with 7 bases matching TRBD1. The CDR3 reads CASSRRTGASSGANVLTF. The CDR3, as DNA: TGTGCCAGTAGCCGCCGGACAGGTGCATCCTCTGGGGCCAACGTCCTGACTTTC.